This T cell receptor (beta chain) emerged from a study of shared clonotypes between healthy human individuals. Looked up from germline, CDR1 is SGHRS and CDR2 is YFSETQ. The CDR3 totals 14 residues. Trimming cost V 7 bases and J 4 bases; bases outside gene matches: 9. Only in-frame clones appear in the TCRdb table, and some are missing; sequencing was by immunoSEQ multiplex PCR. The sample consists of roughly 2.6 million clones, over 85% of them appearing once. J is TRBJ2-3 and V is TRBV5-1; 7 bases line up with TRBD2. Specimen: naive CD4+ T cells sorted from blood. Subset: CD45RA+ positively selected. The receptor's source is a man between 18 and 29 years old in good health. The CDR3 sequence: CASAPPGGSDTQYF. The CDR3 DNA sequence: TGCGCCAGCGCACCTCCCGGGGGGTCAGATACGCAGTATTTT.